This T cell receptor (beta chain) was sequenced during a study of T-cell reconstitution after alpha-beta-depleted transplantation in children. Study results and caveats: One year after transplant, T-cell counts and diversity came mostly from newly produced T cells. Expanded clones from the graft, numbering several hundred, reportedly supplied alpha-beta T cells about two months after transplant. Elevated TCRbeta diversity at day 60 was traced, in some patients, to surviving recipient T cells and thymic progenitors.

Unique molecular identifiers were incorporated during preparation of the TCRbeta library. TCRdb reprocessed the PCR reads with MiXCR, giving one entry per CDR3 protein. The repertoire holds roughly 340,000 distinct CDR3 sequences, with about 16% as singletons. CDR1 and CDR2 from the germline V gene are SNHLY and FYNNEI. CDR3 length: 12 residues. V lost 8 bases and J 3 bases, leaving 11 bases between the germline ends. This clonotype was recorded a few times. Its antigen is still unknown. V and J are TRBV2 and TRBJ2-7; D may correspond to TRBD1 or TRBD2 (5 bases each). The sequencing used PBMCs, mostly from graft donor cells, collected 360 days after TCRalphabeta/CD19-depleted stem cell transplant. This TCR was sampled from a male patient aged 2 to 9 who had a stem cell transplant for acute lymphoblastic leukemia, so the T cells may come from the graft donor. The CDR3 DNA follows: TGTGCCAGCGGGACCGAGTACTACGAGCAGTACTTC. Amino acids: CASGTEYYEQYF.